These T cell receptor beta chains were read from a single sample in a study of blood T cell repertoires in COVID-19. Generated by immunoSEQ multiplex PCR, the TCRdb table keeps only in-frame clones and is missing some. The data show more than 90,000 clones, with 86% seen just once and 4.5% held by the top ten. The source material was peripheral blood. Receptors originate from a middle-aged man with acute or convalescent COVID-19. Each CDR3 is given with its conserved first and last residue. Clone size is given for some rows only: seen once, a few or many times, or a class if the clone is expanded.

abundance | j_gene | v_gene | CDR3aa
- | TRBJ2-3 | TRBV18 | CASSPTASGTDTQYF
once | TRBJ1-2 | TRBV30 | CAWMQGAGNGYTF
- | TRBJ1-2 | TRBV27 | CASSLSGTGLYGYTF
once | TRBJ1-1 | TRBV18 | CASSPPTGLNAEAFF
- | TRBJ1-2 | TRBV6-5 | CASSYQGRHGYTF
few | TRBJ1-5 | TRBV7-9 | CASSLGGHSNQPQHF
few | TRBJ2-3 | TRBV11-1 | CASSLAWGSTDTQYF
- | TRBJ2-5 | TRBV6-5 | CASSMGLAQETQYF
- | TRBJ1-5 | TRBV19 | CASSIGGGSGNQPQHF
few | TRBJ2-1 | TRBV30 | CAWSPTANEQFF
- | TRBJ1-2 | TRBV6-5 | CASGRTGGGYTF
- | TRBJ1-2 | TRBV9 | CASSVASIPTYYGYTF
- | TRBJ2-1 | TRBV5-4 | CASSSRQGVVDEQFF
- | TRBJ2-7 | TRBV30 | CAWVPRGTYEQYF
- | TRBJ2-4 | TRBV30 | CAWTRGQGKNIQYF
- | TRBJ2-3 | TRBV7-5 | CARSLAPGRADTQYF
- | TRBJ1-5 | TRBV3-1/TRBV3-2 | CASSQDLDSNQPQHF
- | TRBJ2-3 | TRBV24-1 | CATSGGISTDTQYF
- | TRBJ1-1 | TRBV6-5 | CASSPGQGYTEAFF
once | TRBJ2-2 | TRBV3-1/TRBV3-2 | CATSIPASGGDRTGELFF
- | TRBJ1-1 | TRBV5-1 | CASSGRQGWTEAFF
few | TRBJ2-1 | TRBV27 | CASSRSGVGGGLVDYNEQFF
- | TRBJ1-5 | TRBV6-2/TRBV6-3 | CASSFAGDQPQHF
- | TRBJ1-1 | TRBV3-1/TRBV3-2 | CASSLRVGGTEAFF
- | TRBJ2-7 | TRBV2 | CASSEGGFLYEQYF
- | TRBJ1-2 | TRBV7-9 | CAIRDREDGYTF
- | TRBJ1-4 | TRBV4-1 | CASSQVPGRIGEKLFF
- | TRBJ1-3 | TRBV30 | CAWSMTARSGNTIYF
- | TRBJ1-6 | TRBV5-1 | CASSWGLSDSPLHF
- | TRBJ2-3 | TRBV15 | CATSRGSGGDSDTQYF
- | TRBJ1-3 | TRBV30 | CAWSKPGGSGNTIYF
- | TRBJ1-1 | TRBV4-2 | CASSPPYKLRRENTEAFF
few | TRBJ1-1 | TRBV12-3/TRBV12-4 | CASSRQNTEAFF
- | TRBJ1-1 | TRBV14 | CASSQDRLRNGEAFF
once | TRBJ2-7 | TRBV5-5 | CASTRGLAGGSYEQYF
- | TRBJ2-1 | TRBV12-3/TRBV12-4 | CASSLSNDNEQFF
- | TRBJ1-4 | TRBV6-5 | CASRRRDSNEKLFF
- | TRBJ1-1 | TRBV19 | CASSMRDRTAFF
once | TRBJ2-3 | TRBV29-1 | CSVELDHTDTQYF
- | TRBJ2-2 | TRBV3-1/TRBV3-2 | CASSQYGGLAGGRATGELFF
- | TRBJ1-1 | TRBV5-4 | CASSPGGNTEAFF
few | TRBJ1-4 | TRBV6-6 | CASSYGGTGGEKLFF
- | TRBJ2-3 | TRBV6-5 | CASTKEDRATDTQYF
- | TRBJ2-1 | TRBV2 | CASSKRWDRGNEQFF
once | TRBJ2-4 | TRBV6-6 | CATTEGGPAAKNIQYF
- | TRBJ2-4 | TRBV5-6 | CASSIGQAVAKNIQYF
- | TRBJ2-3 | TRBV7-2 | CASRLAGGTDTQYF
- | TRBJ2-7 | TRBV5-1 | CASSDWGRQREQYF
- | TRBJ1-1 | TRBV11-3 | CASSFGKGLDAEAFF
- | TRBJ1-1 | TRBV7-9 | CASSLGTGITEAFF
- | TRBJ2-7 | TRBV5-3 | CARSLRQGSYEQYF
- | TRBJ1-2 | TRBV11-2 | CASSLEGTGGGYTF
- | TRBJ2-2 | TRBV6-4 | CASRTSGGNTGELFF
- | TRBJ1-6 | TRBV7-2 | CASSLNSPLHF
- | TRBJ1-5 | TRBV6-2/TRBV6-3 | CASSKGASNQPQHF
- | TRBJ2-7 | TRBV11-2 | CASSLGAGQAEQYF
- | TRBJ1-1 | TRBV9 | CASGTGDNTEAFF
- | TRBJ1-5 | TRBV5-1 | CASSPGTGRYQPQHF
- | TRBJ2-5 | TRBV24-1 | CATSDHTRETQYF
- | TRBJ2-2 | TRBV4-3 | CASSRGTPDTGELFF